This TCR beta chain was retrieved from a study of cytomegalovirus exposure and HLA in healthy donors. The study's findings and limits: While the bulk of TCR sequences proved rare, some public TCRs turned up in many donors. A further, later analysis showed that HLA-associated TCR beta chains (compared with equally common others) were more clonally expanded. For cytomegalovirus status, the classifier reportedly gave diagnoses with high specificity and sensitivity. Overall, about 160 TCR beta chains were annotated as cytomegalovirus-associated.

The PCR made use of 60 Vbeta and 13 Jbeta primers. Only in-frame clones appear in the TCRdb table, and some are missing; sequencing was by immunoSEQ multiplex PCR. The sample gives about 93,000 clones, roughly 79% of which show up once; about 0.53% is in the top ten. The CDR3 covers 17 residues. Losses at the gene ends were 4 bases for V and 3 bases for J; bases not matched to a gene: 13. Germline CDR1 reads SGHTS; CDR2 reads YDEGEE. Comment on this clone: Antigen specificity is unknown.

The clonotype was recovered from a man aged 30 to 45 in good health and CMV-seronegative. Sequenced: PBMCs. The V gene is TRBV5-8, the J gene TRBJ2-5; 9 bases match TRBD2. In DNA form, the CDR3 reads TGTGCCAGCAGCCGGTATTGGGCTAGCGGGAATGAAGAGACCCAGTACTTC. It translates to CASSRYWASGNEETQYF.